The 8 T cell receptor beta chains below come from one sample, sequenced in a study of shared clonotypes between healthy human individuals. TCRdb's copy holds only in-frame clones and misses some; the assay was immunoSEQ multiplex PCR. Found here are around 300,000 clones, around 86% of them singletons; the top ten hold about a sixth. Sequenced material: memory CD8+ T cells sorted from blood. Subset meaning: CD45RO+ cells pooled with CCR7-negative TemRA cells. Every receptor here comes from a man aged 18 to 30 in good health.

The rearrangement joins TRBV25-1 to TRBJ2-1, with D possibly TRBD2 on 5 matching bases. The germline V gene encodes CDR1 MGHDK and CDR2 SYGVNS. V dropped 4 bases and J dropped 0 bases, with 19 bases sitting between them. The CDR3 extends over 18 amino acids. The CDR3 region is CASSGSGWRLSSYNEQFF. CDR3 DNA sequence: TGTGCCAGCAGTGGGTCGGGGTGGCGGCTGAGCTCCTACAATGAGCAGTTCTTC.

In DNA, the CDR3 is TGTGCCAGCAGTTATCTAGGGGCAGATACGCAGTATTTT. Translating gives CASSYLGADTQYF. The chain uses TRBV7-9 and TRBJ2-3, with D possibly being TRBD1 (5 bases). Trimming left V 6 bases short and J 4 bases short, with 11 bases between. This CDR3 comprises 13 residues. Germline-derived CDR1 and CDR2 are SEHNR and FQNEAQ (reference sequence).

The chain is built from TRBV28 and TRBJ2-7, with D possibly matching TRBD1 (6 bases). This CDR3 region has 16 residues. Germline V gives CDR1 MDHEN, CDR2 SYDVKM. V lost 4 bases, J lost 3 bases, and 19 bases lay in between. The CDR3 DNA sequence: TGTGCCAGCAGTTATTCCGGGACATCGCAACTCTACGAGCAGTACTTC. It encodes CASSYSGTSQLYEQYF.

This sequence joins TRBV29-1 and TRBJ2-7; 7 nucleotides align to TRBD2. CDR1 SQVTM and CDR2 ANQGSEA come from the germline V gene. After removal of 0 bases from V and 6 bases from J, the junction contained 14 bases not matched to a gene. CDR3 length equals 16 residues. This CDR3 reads CSVEDKTWGGRGEQYF. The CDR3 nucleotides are TGCAGCGTTGAAGATAAAACTTGGGGGGGACGGGGCGAGCAGTACTTC.

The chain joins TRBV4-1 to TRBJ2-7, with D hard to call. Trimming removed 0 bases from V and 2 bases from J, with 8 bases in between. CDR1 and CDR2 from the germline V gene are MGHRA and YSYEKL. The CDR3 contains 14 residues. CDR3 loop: CASSQERNTYEQYF. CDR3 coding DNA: TGCGCCAGCAGCCAAGAACGAAACACCTACGAGCAGTACTTC.

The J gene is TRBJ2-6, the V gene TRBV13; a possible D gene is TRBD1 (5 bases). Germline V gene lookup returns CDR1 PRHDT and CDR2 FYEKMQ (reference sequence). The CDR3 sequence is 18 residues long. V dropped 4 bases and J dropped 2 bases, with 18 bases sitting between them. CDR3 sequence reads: CASSSRTITSAGANVLTF. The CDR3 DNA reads TGTGCCAGCAGCTCCCGGACAATAACGAGCGCTGGGGCCAACGTCCTGACTTTC.

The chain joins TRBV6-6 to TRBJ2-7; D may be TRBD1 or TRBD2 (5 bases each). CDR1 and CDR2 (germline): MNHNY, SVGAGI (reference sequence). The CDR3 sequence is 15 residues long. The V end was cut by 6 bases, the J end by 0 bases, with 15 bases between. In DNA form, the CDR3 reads TGTGCCAGCAGCCTGGGGACGGGAAGCTCCTACGAGCAGTACTTC. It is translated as CASSLGTGSSYEQYF.

This CDR3 is CASSATGSRSYTF. The CDR3, as DNA: TGTGCCAGCAGCGCGACAGGGTCCCGAAGCTACACCTTC. The chain joins TRBV2 to TRBJ1-2, with TRBD1 matching over 7 bases. The CDR3 consists of 13 residues. V dropped 6 bases and J dropped 9; count of bases not matched to a gene: 10. In germline, CDR1 is SNHLY, CDR2 FYNNEI.